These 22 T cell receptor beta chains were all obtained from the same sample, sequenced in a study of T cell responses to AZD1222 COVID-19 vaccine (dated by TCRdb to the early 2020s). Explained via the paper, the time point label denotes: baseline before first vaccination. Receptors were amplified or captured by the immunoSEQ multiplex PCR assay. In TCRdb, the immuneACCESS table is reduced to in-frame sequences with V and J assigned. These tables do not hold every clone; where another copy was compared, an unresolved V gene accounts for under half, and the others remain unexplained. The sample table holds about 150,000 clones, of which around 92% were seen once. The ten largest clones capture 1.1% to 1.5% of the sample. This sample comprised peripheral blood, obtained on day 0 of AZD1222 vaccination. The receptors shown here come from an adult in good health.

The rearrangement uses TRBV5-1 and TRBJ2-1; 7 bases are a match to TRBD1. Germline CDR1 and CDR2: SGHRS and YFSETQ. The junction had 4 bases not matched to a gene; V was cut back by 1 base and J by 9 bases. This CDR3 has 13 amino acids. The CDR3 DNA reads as TGCGCCAGCAGCTTGATCACAGGGGTTGAGCAGTTCTTC. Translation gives CASSLITGVEQFF.

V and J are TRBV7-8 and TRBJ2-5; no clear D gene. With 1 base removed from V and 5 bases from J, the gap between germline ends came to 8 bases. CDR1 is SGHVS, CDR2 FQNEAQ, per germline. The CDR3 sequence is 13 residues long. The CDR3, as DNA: TGTGCCAGCAGCTTAGGTCTGGAGGAGACCCAGTACTTC. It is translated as CASSLGLEETQYF.

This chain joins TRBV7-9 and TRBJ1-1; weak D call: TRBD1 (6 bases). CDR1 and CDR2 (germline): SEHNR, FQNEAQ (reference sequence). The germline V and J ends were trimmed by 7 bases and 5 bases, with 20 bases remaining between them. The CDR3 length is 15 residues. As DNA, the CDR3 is TGTGCCAGCACCACCGTTGGGGGCGAGAGAACTGAAGCTTTCTTT. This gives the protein CASTTVGGERTEAFF.

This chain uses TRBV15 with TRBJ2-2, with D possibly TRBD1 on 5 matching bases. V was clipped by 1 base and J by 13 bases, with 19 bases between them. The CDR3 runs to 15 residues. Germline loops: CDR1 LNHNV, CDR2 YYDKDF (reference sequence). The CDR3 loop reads CATSRGQDSTIGLFF. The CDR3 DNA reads TGTGCCACCAGCAGAGGACAAGACAGCACAATTGGGCTGTTTTTT.

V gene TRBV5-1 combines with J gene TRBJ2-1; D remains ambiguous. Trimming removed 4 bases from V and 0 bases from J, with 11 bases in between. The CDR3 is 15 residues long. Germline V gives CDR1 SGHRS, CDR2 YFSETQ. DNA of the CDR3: TGCGCCAGCAGCATTACCTTGAGCTCCTACAATGAGCAGTTCTTC. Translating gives CASSITLSSYNEQFF.

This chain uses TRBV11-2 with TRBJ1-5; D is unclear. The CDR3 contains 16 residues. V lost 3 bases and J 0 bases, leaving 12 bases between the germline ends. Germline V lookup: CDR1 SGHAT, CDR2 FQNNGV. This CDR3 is CASSLRGVYSNQPQHF. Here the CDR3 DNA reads TGTGCCAGCAGCTTGCGCGGGGTATATAGCAATCAGCCCCAGCATTTT.

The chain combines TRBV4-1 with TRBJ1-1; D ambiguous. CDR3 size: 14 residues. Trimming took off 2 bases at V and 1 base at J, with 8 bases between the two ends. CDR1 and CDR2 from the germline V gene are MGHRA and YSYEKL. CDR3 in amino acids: CASSQMDGNTEAFF. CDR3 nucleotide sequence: TGCGCCAGCAGCCAAATGGATGGGAACACTGAAGCTTTCTTT.

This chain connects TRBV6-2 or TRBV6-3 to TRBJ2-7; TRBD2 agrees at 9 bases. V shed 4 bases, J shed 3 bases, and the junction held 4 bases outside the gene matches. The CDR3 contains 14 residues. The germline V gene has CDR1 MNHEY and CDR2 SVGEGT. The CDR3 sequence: CASSFSLAGYEQYF. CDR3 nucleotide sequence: TGTGCCAGCAGTTTTTCACTAGCGGGCTACGAGCAGTACTTC.

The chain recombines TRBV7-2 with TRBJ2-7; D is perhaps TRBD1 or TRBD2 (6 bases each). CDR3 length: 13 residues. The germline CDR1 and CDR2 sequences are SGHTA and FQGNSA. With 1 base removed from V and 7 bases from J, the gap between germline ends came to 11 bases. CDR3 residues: CASSLVGGGEQYF. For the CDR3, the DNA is TGTGCCAGCAGCTTAGTTGGAGGGGGAGAGCAGTACTTC.

CDR3 bases: TGTGCCAGCAGTGAAAGGACCTTAAATTCACCCCTCCACTTT. This sequence encodes CASSERTLNSPLHF. The rearrangement links TRBV2 to TRBJ1-6; unclear D gene. The germline CDR1 and CDR2 sequences are SNHLY and FYNNEI. This CDR3 contains 14 residues. With 2 bases removed from V and 7 bases from J, the gap between germline ends came to 9 bases.

CDR3 nucleotide sequence: TGTGCCAAGACAGGGGCGAACACCGGGGAGCTGTTTTTT. Amino acid sequence: CAKTGANTGELFF. The chain has TRBV25-1 and TRBJ2-2, with 8 positions matching TRBD1. This CDR3 spans 13 amino acids. V shed 10 bases, J shed 0 bases, and the junction held 1 base outside the gene matches. Germline CDR1 reads MGHDK; CDR2 reads SYGVNS.

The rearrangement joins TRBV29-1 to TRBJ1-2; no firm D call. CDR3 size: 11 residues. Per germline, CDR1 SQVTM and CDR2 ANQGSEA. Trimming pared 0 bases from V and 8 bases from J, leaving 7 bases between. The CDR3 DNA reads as TGCAGCGTTGAAGATCGAAGGGGCTACACCTTC. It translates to CSVEDRRGYTF.

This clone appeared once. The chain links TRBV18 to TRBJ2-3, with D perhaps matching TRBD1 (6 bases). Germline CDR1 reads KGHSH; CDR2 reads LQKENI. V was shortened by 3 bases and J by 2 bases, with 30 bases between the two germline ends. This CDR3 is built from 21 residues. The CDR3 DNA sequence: TGTGCCAGCTCACCTAGTGGGTTTGCGATGCTCTCTCAGGGGCACACAGATACGCAGTATTTT. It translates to CASSPSGFAMLSQGHTDTQYF.

The DNA for the CDR3 is TGTGCCAGCCGGCGACTTCCGCGGGGGGATTCACCCCTCCACTTT. It translates to CASRRLPRGDSPLHF. V is TRBV6-4 and J is TRBJ1-6; weak D call: TRBD1 (5 bases). Trimming pared 8 bases from V and 8 bases from J, leaving 19 bases between. Germline-derived CDR1 and CDR2 are MRHNA and SNTAGT. The CDR3 runs 15 residues.

The CDR3 loop reads CASSRTGNTEAFF. The CDR3 DNA is TGTGCCAGCAGTCGAACCGGGAACACTGAAGCTTTCTTT. The rearrangement joins TRBV27 to TRBJ1-1; no clear D. Between the trimmed V and J ends, which lost 5 bases and 1 base, there was a span of 8 bases. From germline, CDR1 is MNHEY and CDR2 SMNVEV (reference sequence). CDR3 length: 13 residues.

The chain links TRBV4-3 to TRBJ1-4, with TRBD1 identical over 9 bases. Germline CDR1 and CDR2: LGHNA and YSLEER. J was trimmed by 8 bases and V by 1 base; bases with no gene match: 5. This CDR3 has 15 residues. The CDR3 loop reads CASSQVSGTGEKLFF. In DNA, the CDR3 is TGCGCCAGCAGCCAAGTCTCCGGGACAGGGGAAAAACTGTTTTTT.

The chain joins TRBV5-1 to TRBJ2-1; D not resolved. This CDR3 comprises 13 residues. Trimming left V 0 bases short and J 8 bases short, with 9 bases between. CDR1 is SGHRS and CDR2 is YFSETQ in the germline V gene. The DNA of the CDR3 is TGCGCCAGCAGCTTGGGCGATCGGGATGAGCAGTTCTTC. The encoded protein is CASSLGDRDEQFF.

The CDR3 DNA reads as TGTGCCACCAGTGACCCGGGACAGGGATCCTACGAGCAGTACTTC. It encodes CATSDPGQGSYEQYF. The V gene is TRBV24-1, the J gene TRBJ2-7, with 9 bases lining up with TRBD1. This CDR3 spans 15 amino acids. Germline V gives CDR1 KGHDR, CDR2 SFDVKD. Trimming cost V 4 bases and J 1 base; bases outside gene matches: 4.

CDR3 sequence reads: CASSPGTGGNQPQHF. DNA for the CDR3: TGTGCCAGCAGCCCCGGGACAGGTGGGAATCAGCCCCAGCATTTT. The chain is built from TRBV5-4 and TRBJ1-5, with 8 bases that match TRBD1. The germline V gene has CDR1 SGHNT and CDR2 YYREEE (reference sequence). This CDR3 has 15 amino acids. V was clipped by 4 bases and J by 4 bases; unmatched bases: 7.

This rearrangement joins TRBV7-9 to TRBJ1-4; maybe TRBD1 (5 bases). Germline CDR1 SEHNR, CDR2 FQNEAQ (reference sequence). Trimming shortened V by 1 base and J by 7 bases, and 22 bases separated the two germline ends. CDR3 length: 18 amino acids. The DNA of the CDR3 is TGTGCCAGCAGCTTAGGGTCGGCAGGGTCCCCTATGGTTGAAAAACTGTTTTTT. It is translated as CASSLGSAGSPMVEKLFF.

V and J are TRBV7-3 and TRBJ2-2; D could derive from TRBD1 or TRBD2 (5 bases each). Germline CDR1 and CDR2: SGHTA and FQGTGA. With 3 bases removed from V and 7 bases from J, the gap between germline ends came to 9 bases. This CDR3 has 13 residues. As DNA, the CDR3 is TGTGCCAGCAGCTTTGGGGGTGGCGGGGAGCTGTTTTTT. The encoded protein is CASSFGGGGELFF.

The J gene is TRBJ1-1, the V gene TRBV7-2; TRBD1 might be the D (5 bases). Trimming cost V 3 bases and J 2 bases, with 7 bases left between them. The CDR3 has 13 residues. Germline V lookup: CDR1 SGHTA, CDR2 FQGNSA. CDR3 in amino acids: CASSFQGNTEAFF. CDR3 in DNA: TGTGCCAGCAGCTTTCAGGGTAACACTGAAGCTTTCTTT.